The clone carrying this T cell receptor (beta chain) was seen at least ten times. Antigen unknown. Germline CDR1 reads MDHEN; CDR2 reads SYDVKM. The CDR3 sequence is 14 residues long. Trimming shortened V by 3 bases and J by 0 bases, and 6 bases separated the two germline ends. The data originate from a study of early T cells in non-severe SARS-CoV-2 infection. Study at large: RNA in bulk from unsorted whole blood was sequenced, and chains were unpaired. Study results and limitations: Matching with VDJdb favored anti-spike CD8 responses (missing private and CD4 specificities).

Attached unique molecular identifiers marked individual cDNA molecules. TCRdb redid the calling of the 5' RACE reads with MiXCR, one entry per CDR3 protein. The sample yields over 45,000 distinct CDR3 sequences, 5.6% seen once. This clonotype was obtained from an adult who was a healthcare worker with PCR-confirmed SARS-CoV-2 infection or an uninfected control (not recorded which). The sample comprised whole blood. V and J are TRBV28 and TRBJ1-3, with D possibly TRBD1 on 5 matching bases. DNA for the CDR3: TGTGCCAGCAGTTTCGGGGGCTCTGGAAACACCATATATTTT. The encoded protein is CASSFGGSGNTIYF.